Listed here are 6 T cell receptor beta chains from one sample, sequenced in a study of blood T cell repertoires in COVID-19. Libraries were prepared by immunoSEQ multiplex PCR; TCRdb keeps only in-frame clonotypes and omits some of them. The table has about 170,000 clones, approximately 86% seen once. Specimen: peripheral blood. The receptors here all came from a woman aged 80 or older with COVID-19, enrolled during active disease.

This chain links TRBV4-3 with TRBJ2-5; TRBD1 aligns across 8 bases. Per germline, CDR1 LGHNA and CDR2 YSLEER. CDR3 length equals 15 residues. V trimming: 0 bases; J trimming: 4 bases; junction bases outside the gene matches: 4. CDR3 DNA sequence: TGCGCCAGCAGCCAAGATCAGGGGGCAAGAGAGACCCAGTACTTC. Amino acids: CASSQDQGARETQYF.

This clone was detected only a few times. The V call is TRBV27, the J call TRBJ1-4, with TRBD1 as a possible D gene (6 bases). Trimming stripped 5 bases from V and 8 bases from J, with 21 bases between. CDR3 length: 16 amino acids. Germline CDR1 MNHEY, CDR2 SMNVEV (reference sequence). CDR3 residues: CASSLHRGDKGEKLFF. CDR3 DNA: TGTGCCAGCAGTCTTCACCGAGGGGACAAAGGGGAAAAACTGTTTTTT.

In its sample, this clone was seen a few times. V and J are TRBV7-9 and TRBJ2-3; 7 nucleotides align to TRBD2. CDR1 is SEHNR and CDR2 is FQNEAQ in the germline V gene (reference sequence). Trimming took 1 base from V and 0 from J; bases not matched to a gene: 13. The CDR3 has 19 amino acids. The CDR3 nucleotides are TGTGCCAGCAGCTTAGGGTGGGGGGGATCCCCTACTAGCACAGATACGCAGTATTTT. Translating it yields CASSLGWGGSPTSTDTQYF. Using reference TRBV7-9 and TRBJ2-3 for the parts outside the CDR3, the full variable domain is DTGVSQNPRHKITKRGQNVTFRCDPISEHNRLYWYRQTLGQGPEFLTYFQNEAQLEKSRLLSDRFSAERPKGSFSTLEIQRTEQGDSAMYLCASSLGWGGSPTSTDTQYFGPGTRLTVL.

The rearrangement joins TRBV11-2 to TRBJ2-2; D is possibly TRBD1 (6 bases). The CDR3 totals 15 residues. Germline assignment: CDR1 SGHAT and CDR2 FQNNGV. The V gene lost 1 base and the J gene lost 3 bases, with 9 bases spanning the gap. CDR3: CASSLVGTHTGELFF. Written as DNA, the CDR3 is TGTGCCAGCAGCTTAGTTGGGACACACACCGGGGAGCTGTTTTTT.

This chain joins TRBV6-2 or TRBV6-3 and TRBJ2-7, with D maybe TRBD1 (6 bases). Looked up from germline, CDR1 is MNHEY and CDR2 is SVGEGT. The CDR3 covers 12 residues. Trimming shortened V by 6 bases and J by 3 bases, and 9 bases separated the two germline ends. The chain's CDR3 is CASSTGLYEQYF. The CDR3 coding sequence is TGTGCCAGCAGCACAGGGCTCTACGAGCAGTACTTC.

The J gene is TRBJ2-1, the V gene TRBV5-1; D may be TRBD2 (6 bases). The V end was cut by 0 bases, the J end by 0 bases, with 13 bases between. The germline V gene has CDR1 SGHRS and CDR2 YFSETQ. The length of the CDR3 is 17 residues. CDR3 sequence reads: CASSLGLAASSYNEQFF. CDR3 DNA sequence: TGCGCCAGCAGCTTGGGATTAGCGGCCAGCTCCTACAATGAGCAGTTCTTC.